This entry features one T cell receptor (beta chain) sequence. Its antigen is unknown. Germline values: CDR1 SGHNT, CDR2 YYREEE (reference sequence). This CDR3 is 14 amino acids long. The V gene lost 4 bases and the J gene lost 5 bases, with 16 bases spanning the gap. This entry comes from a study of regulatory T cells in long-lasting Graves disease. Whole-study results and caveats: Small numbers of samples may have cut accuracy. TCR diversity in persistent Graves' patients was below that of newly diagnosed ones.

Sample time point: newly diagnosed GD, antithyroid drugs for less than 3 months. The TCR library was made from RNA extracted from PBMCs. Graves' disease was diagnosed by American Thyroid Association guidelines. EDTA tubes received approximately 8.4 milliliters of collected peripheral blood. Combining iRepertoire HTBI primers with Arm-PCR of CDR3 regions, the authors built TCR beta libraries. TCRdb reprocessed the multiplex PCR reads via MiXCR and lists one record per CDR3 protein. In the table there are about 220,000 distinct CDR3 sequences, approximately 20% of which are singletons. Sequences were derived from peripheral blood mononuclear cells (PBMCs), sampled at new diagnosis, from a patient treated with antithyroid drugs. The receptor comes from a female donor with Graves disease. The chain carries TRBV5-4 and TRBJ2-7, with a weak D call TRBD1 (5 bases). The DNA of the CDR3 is TGTGCCAGCAGCCTGCCCAGCAACAGGAACGAGCAGTACTTC. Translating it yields CASSLPSNRNEQYF.